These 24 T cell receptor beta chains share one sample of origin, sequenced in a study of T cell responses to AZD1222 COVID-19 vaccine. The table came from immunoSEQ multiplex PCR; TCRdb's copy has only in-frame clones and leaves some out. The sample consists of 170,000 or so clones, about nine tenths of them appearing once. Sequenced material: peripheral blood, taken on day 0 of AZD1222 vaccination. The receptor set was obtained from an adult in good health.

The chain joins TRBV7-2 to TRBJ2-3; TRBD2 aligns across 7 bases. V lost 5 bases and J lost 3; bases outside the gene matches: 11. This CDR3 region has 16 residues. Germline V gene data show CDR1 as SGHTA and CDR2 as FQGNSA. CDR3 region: CASSLWTGGSTDTQYF. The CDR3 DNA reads TGTGCCAGCAGCCTTTGGACGGGGGGTAGTACAGATACGCAGTATTTT.

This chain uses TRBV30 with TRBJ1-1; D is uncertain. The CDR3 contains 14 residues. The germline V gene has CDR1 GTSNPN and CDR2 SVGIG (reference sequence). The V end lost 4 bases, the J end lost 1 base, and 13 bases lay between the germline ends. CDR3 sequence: CAWNLGSGNTEAFF. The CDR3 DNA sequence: TGTGCCTGGAATTTGGGCTCGGGGAACACTGAAGCTTTCTTT.

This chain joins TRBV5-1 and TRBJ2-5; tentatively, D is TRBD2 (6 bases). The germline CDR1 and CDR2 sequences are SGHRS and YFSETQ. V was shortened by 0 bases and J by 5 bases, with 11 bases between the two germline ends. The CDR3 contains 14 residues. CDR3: CASSLASGRETQYF. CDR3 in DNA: TGCGCCAGCAGCTTGGCCAGCGGGCGGGAGACCCAGTACTTC.

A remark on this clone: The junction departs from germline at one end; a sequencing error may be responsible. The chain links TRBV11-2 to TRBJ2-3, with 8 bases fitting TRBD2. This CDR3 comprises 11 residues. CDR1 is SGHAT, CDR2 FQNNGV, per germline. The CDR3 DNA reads TGTGCCAGCAGATTAGGGACTAGTATGTATTTT. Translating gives CASRLGTSMYF.

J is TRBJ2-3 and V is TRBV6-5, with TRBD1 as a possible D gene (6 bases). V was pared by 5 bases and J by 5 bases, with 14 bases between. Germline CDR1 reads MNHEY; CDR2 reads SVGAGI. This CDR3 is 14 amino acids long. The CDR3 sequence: CASSPQGLRDTQYF. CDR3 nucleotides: TGTGCCAGCAGTCCCCAGGGGCTTAGAGATACGCAGTATTTT.

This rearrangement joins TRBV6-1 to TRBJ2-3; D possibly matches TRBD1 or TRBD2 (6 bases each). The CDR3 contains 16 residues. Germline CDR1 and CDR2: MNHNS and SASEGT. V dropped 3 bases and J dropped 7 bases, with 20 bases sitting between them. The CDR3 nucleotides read TGTGCCAGCAGTGACCGGGGGCGAGATAGGTGGAATACGCAGTATTTT. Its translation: CASSDRGRDRWNTQYF.

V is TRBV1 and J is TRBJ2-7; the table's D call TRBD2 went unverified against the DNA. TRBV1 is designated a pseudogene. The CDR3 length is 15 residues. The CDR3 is CTSSQWRLAGAEQYF. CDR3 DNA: TGCACCAGCAGCCAGTGGAGGCTAGCGGGAGCCGAGCAGTACTTC.

The CDR3 nucleotides read TGTGCTAGTGGTCCCGGACTAGCGGGAGTATACGAGCAGTACTTC. Its protein product is CASGPGLAGVYEQYF. The J gene is TRBJ2-7, the V gene TRBV12-5; 13 bases fit TRBD2. J was trimmed by 4 bases and V by 5 bases; bases with no gene match: 5. In germline, CDR1 is LGHNT, CDR2 FRNRAP. The CDR3 consists of 15 residues.

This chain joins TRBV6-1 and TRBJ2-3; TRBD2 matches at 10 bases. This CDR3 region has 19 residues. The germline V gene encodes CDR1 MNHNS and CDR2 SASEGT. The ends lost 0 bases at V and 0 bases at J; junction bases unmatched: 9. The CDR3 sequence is CASSEAGSSGRFSTDTQYF. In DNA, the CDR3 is TGTGCCAGCAGTGAAGCGGGGAGTAGCGGGAGGTTTAGCACAGATACGCAGTATTTT.

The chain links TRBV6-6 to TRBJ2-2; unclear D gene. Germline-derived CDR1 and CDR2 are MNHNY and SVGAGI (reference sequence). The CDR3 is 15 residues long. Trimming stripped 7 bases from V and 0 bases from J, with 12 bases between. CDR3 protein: CASKKDGANTGELFF. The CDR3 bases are TGTGCCAGCAAGAAGGACGGCGCGAACACCGGGGAGCTGTTTTTT.

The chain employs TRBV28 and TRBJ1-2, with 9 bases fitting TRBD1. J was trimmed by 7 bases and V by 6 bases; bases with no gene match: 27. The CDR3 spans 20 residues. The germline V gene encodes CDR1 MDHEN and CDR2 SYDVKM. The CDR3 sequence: CASSPNLGGQGPLDLRGYTF. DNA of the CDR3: TGTGCCAGCAGCCCCAATCTAGGGGGACAGGGCCCTCTAGACTTACGTGGCTACACCTTC.

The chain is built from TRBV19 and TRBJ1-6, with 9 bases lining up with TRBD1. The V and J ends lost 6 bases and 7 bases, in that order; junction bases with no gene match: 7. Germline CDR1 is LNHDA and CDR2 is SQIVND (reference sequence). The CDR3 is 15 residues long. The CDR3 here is CASRYGTGRNSPLHF. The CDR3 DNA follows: TGTGCCAGTAGATACGGGACAGGGAGGAATTCACCCCTCCACTTT.

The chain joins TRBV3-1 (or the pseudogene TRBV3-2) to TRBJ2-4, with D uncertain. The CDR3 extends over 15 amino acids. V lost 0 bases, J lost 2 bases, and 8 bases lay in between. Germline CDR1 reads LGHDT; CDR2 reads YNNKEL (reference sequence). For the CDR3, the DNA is TGTGCCAGCAGCCAAGATCCGGGTACCAAAAACATTCAGTACTTC. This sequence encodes CASSQDPGTKNIQYF.

The CDR3 loop is CASSERSWELFF. DNA for the CDR3: TGTGCCAGCAGTGAACGGTCTTGGGAGCTGTTTTTT. The chain carries TRBV2 and TRBJ2-2; D is uncertain. The V gene lost 2 bases and the J gene lost 9 bases, with 7 bases spanning the gap. Germline CDR1 is SNHLY and CDR2 is FYNNEI. This CDR3 has 12 residues. Full variable domain (outside the CDR3, taken from reference TRBV2 and TRBJ2-2): EPEVTQTPSHQVTQMGQEVILRCVPISNHLYFYWYRQILGQKVEFLVSFYNNEISEKSEIFDDQFSVERPDGSNFTLKIRSTKLEDSAMYFCASSERSWELFFGEGSRLTVL.

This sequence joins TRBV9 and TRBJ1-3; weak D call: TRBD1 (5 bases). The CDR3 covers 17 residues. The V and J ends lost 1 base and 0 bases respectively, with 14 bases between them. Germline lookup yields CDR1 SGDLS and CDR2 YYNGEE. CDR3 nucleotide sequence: TGTGCCAGCAGCGTAATTTCGGGACTGAACTCTGGAAACACCATATATTTT. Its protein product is CASSVISGLNSGNTIYF.

CDR3 bases: TGTGCCAGCAGTTATTGGGGGTCTGAAGAGACCCAGTACTTC. This codes for CASSYWGSEETQYF. V is TRBV6-5 and J is TRBJ2-5; either TRBD1 or TRBD2 may supply D (5 bases each). The CDR3 runs 14 residues. V dropped 3 bases and J dropped 3 bases, with 11 bases sitting between them. The germline CDR1 and CDR2 sequences are MNHEY and SVGAGI.

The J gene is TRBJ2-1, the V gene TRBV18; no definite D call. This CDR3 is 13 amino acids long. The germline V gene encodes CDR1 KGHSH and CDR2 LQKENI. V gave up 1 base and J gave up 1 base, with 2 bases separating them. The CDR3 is CASSPQSYNEQFF. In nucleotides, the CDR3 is TGTGCCAGCTCACCACAGTCCTACAATGAGCAGTTCTTC.

The CDR3 spells CASSESGTYEQYF. The CDR3 coding sequence is TGTGCCAGCAGTGAGTCGGGAACCTACGAGCAGTACTTC. The V call is TRBV25-1, the J call TRBJ2-7; D may be TRBD2 (5 bases). V lost 3 bases, J lost 2 bases, and 8 bases lay in between. Germline loops: CDR1 MGHDK, CDR2 SYGVNS. This CDR3 is 13 amino acids long.

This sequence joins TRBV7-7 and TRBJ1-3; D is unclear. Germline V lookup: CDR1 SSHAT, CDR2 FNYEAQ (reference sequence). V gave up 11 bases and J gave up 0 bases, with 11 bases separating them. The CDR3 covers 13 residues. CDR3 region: CAVSGGSGNTIYF. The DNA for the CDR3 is TGTGCCGTATCAGGTGGCTCTGGAAACACCATATATTTT.

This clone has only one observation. The CDR3 bases are TGTGCCAGCAGTTTTGCGCCTAGCGGGGCCGGGGAGCAGTACTTC. Protein sequence: CASSFAPSGAGEQYF. The chain links TRBV28 to TRBJ2-7; 9 positions agree with TRBD2. The CDR3 covers 15 residues. From germline, CDR1 is MDHEN and CDR2 SYDVKM. Unmatched junction bases numbered 10, after V lost 3 bases and J lost 7 bases.

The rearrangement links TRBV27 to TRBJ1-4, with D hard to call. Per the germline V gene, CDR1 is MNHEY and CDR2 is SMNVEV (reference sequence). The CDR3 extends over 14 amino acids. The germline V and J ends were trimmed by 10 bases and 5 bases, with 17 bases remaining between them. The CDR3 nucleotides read TGTGCCACGCGGCGGGGAAGGGAGAATGAAAAACTGTTTTTT. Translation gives CATRRGRENEKLFF.

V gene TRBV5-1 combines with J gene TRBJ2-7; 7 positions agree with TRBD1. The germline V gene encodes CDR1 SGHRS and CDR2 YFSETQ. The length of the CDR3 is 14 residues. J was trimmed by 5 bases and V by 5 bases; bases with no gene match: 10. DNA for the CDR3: TGCGCCAGCAGGAAGGGACAGAATGTGGACGAGCAGTACTTC. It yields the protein CASRKGQNVDEQYF.

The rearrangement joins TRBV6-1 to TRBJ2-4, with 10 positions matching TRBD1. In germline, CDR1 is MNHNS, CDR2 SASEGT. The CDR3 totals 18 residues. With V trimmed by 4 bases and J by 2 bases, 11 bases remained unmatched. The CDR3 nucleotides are TGTGCCAGCAGTGTGGGACAGGGGCCTAGGACTTCCAAAAACATTCAGTACTTC. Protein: CASSVGQGPRTSKNIQYF.

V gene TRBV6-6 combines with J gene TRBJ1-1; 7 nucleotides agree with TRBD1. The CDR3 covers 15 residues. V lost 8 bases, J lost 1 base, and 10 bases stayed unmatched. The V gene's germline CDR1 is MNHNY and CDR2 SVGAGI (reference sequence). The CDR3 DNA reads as TGTGCCAGCTCGCTTAGGACAGGCCCGAACACTGAAGCTTTCTTT. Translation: CASSLRTGPNTEAFF.